The 12 T cell receptor beta chains in this list originate from one sample, sequenced in a study of blood T cells in healthy people across ages (dated by TCRdb to the mid-2010s). Preparation of the library involved 5' RACE. Reads for this sample came from an Illumina HiSeq 2500. A second PCR of 7 to 11 cycles was performed with a sample-barcoded 5' primer and a J-beta primer mix. Starting from the raw public reads, TCRdb applied fastp trimming at Q25, assembled clones with MiXCR and retained in-frame beta chains. Entries that share a CDR3 protein sequence are merged under the most common genes and DNA. The sample table records 1,300,000 or so distinct CDR3 sequences; 55% to 75% of these occur just once. About 6.7% of the sample lies in the top ten. Sample: blood. Receptors originate from a man aged 18 to 30 in good health.

V and J are TRBV6-5 and TRBJ1-1; TRBD1 might be the D (5 bases). V was trimmed by 2 bases and J by 6 bases, leaving 13 bases between them. CDR3 length equals 14 residues. Germline assignment: CDR1 MNHEY and CDR2 SVGAGI. DNA of the CDR3: TGTGCCAGCAGTTACGACCTAGCGGGGGCTGAAGCTTTCTTT. Its protein is CASSYDLAGAEAFF.

CDR3 sequence reads: CASSQETPSYEQYF. CDR3 in DNA: TGCGCCAGCAGCCAAGAGACACCTTCCTACGAGCAGTACTTC. This chain joins TRBV4-1 and TRBJ2-7; no reliable D call. This CDR3 is built from 14 residues. CDR1 is MGHRA and CDR2 is YSYEKL in the germline V gene. Trimming stripped 0 bases from V and 1 base from J, with 7 bases between.

This clonotype was detected a few times. The V call is TRBV10-3, the J call TRBJ1-2, with D possibly being TRBD1 (6 bases). The CDR3 totals 15 residues. CDR1 is ENHRY, CDR2 SYGVKD, per germline. Trimming shortened V by 2 bases and J by 3 bases, and 13 bases separated the two germline ends. In nucleotides, the CDR3 is TGTGCCATCAGTGAGCGCAGGGGTTGGGACTATGGCTACACCTTC. It encodes CAISERRGWDYGYTF.

This clonotype was seen a handful of times. The rearrangement uses TRBV20-1 and TRBJ2-7; TRBD2 matches 13 bases. After removal of 6 bases from V and 10 bases from J, the junction contained 6 bases not matched to a gene. The CDR3 contains 12 residues. Germline loops: CDR1 DFQATT, CDR2 SNEGSKA (reference sequence). The CDR3 nucleotides are TGCAGTGCCAAGACTAGCGGGAGGTCCCAGTACTTC. Amino acid sequence: CSAKTSGRSQYF.

This clonotype was observed a handful of times. The chain couples TRBV20-1 to TRBJ2-7; possibly TRBD1 for D (5 bases). The CDR3 has 14 amino acids. Germline CDR1 reads DFQATT; CDR2 reads SNEGSKA (reference sequence). Trimming stripped 0 bases from V and 0 bases from J, with 9 bases between. CDR3 bases: TGCAGTGCTAGAGACAGGGTCGGCTCCTACGAGCAGTACTTC. Amino acids: CSARDRVGSYEQYF.

This clonotype was recorded a few times. The chain is built from TRBV7-6 and TRBJ2-7; D gene ambiguous. The V and J ends lost 5 bases and 2 bases respectively, with 16 bases between them. The CDR3 totals 15 residues. CDR1 SGHVS and CDR2 FNYEAQ come from the germline V gene. The CDR3 here is CASSPSGLATYEQYF. The CDR3, as DNA: TGTGCCAGCAGCCCCTCTGGGCTGGCCACCTACGAGCAGTACTTC. Supplemented by reference TRBV7-6 and TRBJ2-7, the full variable domain reads GAGVSQSPRYKVTKRGQDVALRCDPISGHVSLYWYRQALGQGPEFLTYFNYEAQQDKSGLPNDRFSAERPEGSISTLTIQRTEQRDSAMYRCASSPSGLATYEQYFGPGTRLTVT.

The chain couples TRBV6-2 or TRBV6-3 to TRBJ2-1; TRBD2 matches 11 bases. This CDR3 has 16 residues. In germline, CDR1 is MNHEY, CDR2 SVGEGT. V gave up 4 bases and J gave up 5 bases; unmatched junction bases: 7. For the CDR3, the DNA is TGTGCCAGCAGTTGGACAACTAGCGGGGGACACAATGAGCAGTTCTTC. It specifies CASSWTTSGGHNEQFF.

Only a few counts were recorded for this clonotype. This chain joins TRBV4-1 and TRBJ2-7; a possible D gene is TRBD2 (5 bases). V was cut by 0 bases and J by 6 bases, with 12 bases left in between. CDR3 size: 14 residues. The germline V gene encodes CDR1 MGHRA and CDR2 YSYEKL. The CDR3 DNA sequence: TGCGCCAGCAGCCAAGATACGAGAGGGCCCGAGCAGTACTTC. It yields the protein CASSQDTRGPEQYF.

The rearrangement links TRBV6-2 or TRBV6-3 to TRBJ2-7, with TRBD2 as a possible D gene (6 bases). Trimming left V 0 bases short and J 7 bases short, with 22 bases between. Germline values: CDR1 MNHEY, CDR2 SVGEGT. This CDR3 has 17 residues. DNA for the CDR3: TGTGCCAGCAGTTACTCGCCCTCGGGGCGGACGGGAGAAGAGCAGTACTTC. Protein sequence: CASSYSPSGRTGEEQYF.

This clonotype was observed a few times. CDR3 in amino acids: CASSFGPALNTEAFF. CDR3 coding DNA: TGTGCCAGCAGTTTTGGTCCGGCGTTGAACACTGAAGCTTTCTTT. The V and J genes are TRBV12-3 or TRBV12-4 and TRBJ1-1; no firm D call. Deletions cut 3 bases from V and 0 bases from J, with 11 bases between. The CDR3 covers 15 residues.

This sequence joins TRBV4-3 and TRBJ2-1, with D uncertain. Germline CDR1 LGHNA, CDR2 YSLEER. The CDR3 is 14 amino acids. V gave up 0 bases and J gave up 14 bases, with 17 bases separating them. The CDR3 DNA reads as TGCGCCAGCAGCCAAGATGGAGACGACCGAGAAAAGTTCTTC. It translates to CASSQDGDDREKFF.

The genes are TRBV2 and TRBJ2-7; 8 nucleotides match TRBD2. The tail of the sequence fits TRBJ2-5 better, so the J call may be wrong. CDR1 is SNHLY and CDR2 is FYNNEI in the germline V gene. The CDR3 has 14 residues. CDR3 loop: CASSDSGRLETQYF. The DNA of the CDR3 is TGTGCCAGCAGTGACAGCGGGAGATTAGAGACCCAGTACTTC.